Listed here are 9 T cell receptor beta chains from one sample, sequenced in a study of blood T cells in healthy people across ages. For the second PCR, which ran for about 6 to 11 cycles, a sample-barcoded 5' primer and a J-beta primer mix were used. In TCRdb, the 5' RACE reads were re-called with MiXCR into one record per CDR3 protein. The sample comprises hundreds of thousands of distinct CDR3 sequences, under 45% of which are singletons, and about a fifth rests with the top ten. The specimen sequenced was blood. These receptors were obtained from a man aged 60 to 75 in good health.

This rearrangement joins TRBV20-1 to TRBJ2-7; no definite D call. Germline loops: CDR1 DFQATT, CDR2 SNEGSKA (reference sequence). This CDR3 has 16 residues. The germline V and J ends were trimmed by 1 base and 2 bases, with 18 bases remaining between them. DNA of the CDR3: TGCAGTGCTAGAGCCTATACGGCGGCTAACCCCTACGAGCAGTACTTC. It yields the protein CSARAYTAANPYEQYF.

The sample holds many counts of this clonotype. The chain has TRBV2 and TRBJ2-3, with TRBD2 identical over 9 bases. The length of the CDR3 is 15 residues. Trimming at V came to 3 bases and at J to 2 bases, leaving 3 bases not matched to a gene. In germline, CDR1 is SNHLY, CDR2 FYNNEI. The CDR3 spells CASSETSGYTDTQYF. CDR3 DNA sequence: TGTGCCAGCAGTGAGACTAGCGGATACACAGATACGCAGTATTTT.

This clonotype was seen a handful of times. V is TRBV12-5 and J is TRBJ2-7, with TRBD2 as a possible D gene (6 bases). CDR1 and CDR2 from the germline V gene are LGHNT and FRNRAP. The V and J ends lost 2 bases and 2 bases respectively, with 13 bases between them. The CDR3 loop spans 15 amino acids. This CDR3 is CASGLTAGYPYEQYF. The CDR3 DNA follows: TGTGCTAGTGGTTTGACGGCGGGGTACCCCTACGAGCAGTACTTC.

The rearrangement uses TRBV5-5 and TRBJ1-2; D not resolved. V dropped 4 bases and J dropped 8 bases, with 15 bases sitting between them. Germline V gives CDR1 SGHKS, CDR2 YYEKEE (reference sequence). The CDR3 contains 13 residues. The CDR3 DNA is TGTGCCAGCAGCCGGGGAGGACTTGGGGGCTACACCTTC. Its protein is CASSRGGLGGYTF.

This clonotype was counted at least ten times. The chain has TRBV20-1 and TRBJ2-5, with 7 bases aligning to TRBD1. CDR3 length: 14 amino acids. Germline V gene sequence: CDR1 DFQATT, CDR2 SNEGSKA (reference sequence). J lost 9 bases, V lost 6 bases, and 16 bases had no gene match. CDR3 DNA sequence: TGCAGTGCCCCAACCCAGGGGGTCGGGTTGGCCCAGTACTTC. It yields the protein CSAPTQGVGLAQYF.

This sequence joins TRBV6-5 and TRBJ2-7, with 12 positions matching TRBD2. The CDR3 is made up of 17 amino acids. V lost 4 bases and J lost 1; bases outside the gene matches: 8. Germline lookup yields CDR1 MNHEY and CDR2 SVGAGI. CDR3: CASSFATSGGPSYEQYF. The CDR3 coding sequence is TGTGCCAGCAGTTTTGCGACTAGCGGGGGACCTTCCTACGAGCAGTACTTC.

This rearrangement joins TRBV5-8 to TRBJ2-1, with 7 bases matching TRBD1. V gave up 1 base and J gave up 9 bases; unmatched junction bases: 10. CDR3 length equals 15 residues. CDR1 and CDR2 (germline): SGHTS, YDEGEE. The CDR3: CASSLLGGWVGEQFF. Written as DNA, the CDR3 is TGTGCCAGCAGCTTGTTAGGGGGCTGGGTGGGTGAGCAGTTCTTC.

This clonotype was seen a few times. The chain has TRBV4-1 and TRBJ2-7; 7 bases fit TRBD1. CDR1 MGHRA and CDR2 YSYEKL come from the germline V gene. The CDR3 covers 17 residues. V shed 1 base and J 3 bases; nucleotides not matched to a gene: 12. The chain's CDR3 is CASSQGPRQGSSYEQYF. The CDR3 bases are TGCGCCAGCAGCCAAGGCCCCCGACAGGGCTCTAGCTACGAGCAGTACTTC.

This chain links TRBV20-1 with TRBJ2-3, with 12 bases lining up with TRBD2. The J segment lost 3 bases and the V segment lost 5 bases, leaving 3 bases of the junction unmatched. Germline assignment: CDR1 DFQATT and CDR2 SNEGSKA (reference sequence). The CDR3 runs 14 residues. CDR3 in DNA: TGCAGTGCTTCTAGCGGGGGGGCGACAGATACGCAGTATTTT. Encoded protein: CSASSGGATDTQYF.